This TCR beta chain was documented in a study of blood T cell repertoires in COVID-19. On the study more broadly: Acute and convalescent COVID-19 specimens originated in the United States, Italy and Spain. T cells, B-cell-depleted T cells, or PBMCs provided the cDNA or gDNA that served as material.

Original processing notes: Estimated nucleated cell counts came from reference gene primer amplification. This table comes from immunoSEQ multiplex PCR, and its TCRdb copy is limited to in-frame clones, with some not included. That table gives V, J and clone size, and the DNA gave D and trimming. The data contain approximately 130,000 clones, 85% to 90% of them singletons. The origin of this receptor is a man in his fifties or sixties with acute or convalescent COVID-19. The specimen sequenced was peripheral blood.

The CDR3 coding sequence is TGTGCCAGCAGTTTAGGCCACGAGCAGTACTTC. This codes for CASSLGHEQYF. V usage is TRBV28 and J usage is TRBJ2-7; D is uncertain. Trimming stripped 2 bases from V and 5 bases from J, with 4 bases between. The CDR3 consists of 11 residues. In germline, CDR1 is MDHEN, CDR2 SYDVKM.